This T cell receptor (beta chain) originates from a study of control samples from healthy donors and cancer patients. Only in-frame clones appear in the TCRdb table, and some are missing; sequencing was by immunoSEQ multiplex PCR. The table shows 150,000 to 170,000 clones, with approximately 94% occurring only once. Germline CDR1 reads MNHEY; CDR2 reads SVGAGI. The germline V and J ends were trimmed by 5 bases and 7 bases, with 7 bases remaining between them. The CDR3 has 11 amino acids. Sequencing input: blood. This receptor was taken from a man aged 35 to 55 in good health. V and J are TRBV6-5 and TRBJ2-3; D possibly corresponds to TRBD1 (5 bases). The CDR3 bases are TGTGCCAGCAGTCAGGGTAATACGCAGTATTTT. It encodes CASSQGNTQYF.